This TCR beta chain was captured in a study of T-cell reconstitution after alpha-beta-depleted transplantation in children (TCRdb year 2016). Study-wide context: The study quantitatively tracked T-cell immune reconstitution after TCRalphabeta/CD19-depleted allogeneic hematopoietic cell transplantation in children using TCR repertoire profiling. Overall results and qualifications from the work: Over the following months the frequencies of hyperexpanded clones went down, and after one year T-cell counts and TCRbeta diversity were mostly credited to newly produced T cells. About two months after transplant, the apparently early recovery of alphabetaT-cell counts reportedly depended on just several hundred clones that had expanded rapidly and came from non-depleted graft cells. The high TCRbeta diversity at day 60 in some patients was ascribed to recipient T cells and intrathymic progenitors that had survived conditioning.

As to this clonotype: Its antigen remains undetermined. One base away there is no much larger clone; base qualities are not given.

The treatment or condition label of this sample denotes: allogeneic hematopoietic cell transplantation with graft depleted of TCRalphabeta T cells and CD19 B cells. The children who served as transplant recipients had been given grafts of TCRalphabeta/CD19-depleted allogeneic hematopoietic cells. The CDR3, cysteine through phenylalanine, is 13 amino acids long. Only CDR3 DNA remains: 39 bases, in frame from the first base. V trim: 4 bases; J trim: 3 bases; unmatched bases: 3. The germline V gene encodes CDR1 SQVTM and CDR2 ANQGSEA. Libraries were built with PCR. Sequencing relied on an Illumina HiSeq 2500. Molecular barcoding was employed in the preparation of TCR libraries, with unique molecular identifiers being used to normalize TCRbeta repertoire quantification. In-frame beta chains were kept once TCRdb had trimmed the public reads at Q25 with fastp and called clones with MiXCR. Identical CDR3 proteins give one entry, which carries the most common genes and DNA. For this sample the table gives hundreds of thousands of distinct CDR3 sequences, of which about 16% were detected only once. 25% to 30% of the sample comes from the top ten.

The specimen was PBMCs, mostly from graft donor cells, collected 360 days after TCRalphabeta/CD19-depleted stem cell transplant. The chain joins TRBV29-1 to TRBJ2-3; TRBD2 agrees with 8 junctional bases. The clonotype originates from a boy in the first two years of life who had a stem cell transplant for Wiskott-Aldrich syndrome, so the T cells may come from the graft donor. The DNA sequence reads TGCAGCGTTGCCGGGAGGGCTACAGATACGCAGTATTTT. It encodes CSVAGRATDTQYF.